Presented here are 17 T cell receptor beta chains from one specimen sequenced in a study of blood T cell repertoires in COVID-19. Clones were read by immunoSEQ multiplex PCR, and TCRdb kept only the in-frame ones, dropping some. The table shows approximately 280,000 clones, with 89% occurring only once. The specimen was peripheral blood. Receptors originate from a woman aged 55-69 years with acute or convalescent COVID-19.

This clone came up once. V is TRBV2 and J is TRBJ2-4, with TRBD1 matching over 8 bases. The CDR3 length is 18 residues. CDR1 is SNHLY, CDR2 FYNNEI, per germline. Trimming took 3 bases from V and 0 from J; bases not matched to a gene: 10. This CDR3 reads CASSERTGIFLAKNIQYF. The CDR3 DNA reads as TGTGCCAGCAGTGAGCGGACAGGGATCTTTCTAGCCAAAAACATTCAGTACTTC.

The V and J genes are TRBV2 and TRBJ1-2, with 8 nucleotides matching TRBD1. CDR1 and CDR2 from the germline V gene are SNHLY and FYNNEI. The CDR3 runs 14 residues. V was clipped by 4 bases and J by 4 bases; unmatched bases: 5. CDR3 in DNA: TGTGCCAGCAGTGCCGAGACAGGGGTCTATGGCTACACCTTC. Its protein is CASSAETGVYGYTF. Full variable domain (missing parts from reference TRBV2 and TRBJ1-2): EPEVTQTPSHQVTQMGQEVILRCVPISNHLYFYWYRQILGQKVEFLVSFYNNEISEKSEIFDDQFSVERPDGSNFTLKIRSTKLEDSAMYFCASSAETGVYGYTFGSGTRLTVV.

In this sample, this clone turned up a few times. The chain links TRBV7-8 to TRBJ1-2; no clear D. The CDR3 is 13 amino acids. Germline V lookup: CDR1 SGHVS, CDR2 FQNEAQ. Trimming left V 2 bases short and J 8 bases short, with 12 bases between. The DNA of the CDR3 is TGTGCCAGCAGCTTAAATGGGTTGGAGGGCTACACCTTC. Encoded protein: CASSLNGLEGYTF.

The rearrangement links TRBV27 to TRBJ1-2; the match to TRBD1 covers 10 bases. This CDR3 has 19 amino acids. Germline values: CDR1 MNHEY, CDR2 SMNVEV (reference sequence). V lost 5 bases and J lost 8; bases outside the gene matches: 23. The CDR3: CASSPFTGTGDGYMRGYTF. CDR3 bases: TGTGCCAGCAGTCCGTTCACCGGGACAGGGGATGGATACATGAGGGGCTACACCTTC.

This clone was counted once. V gene TRBV30 combines with J gene TRBJ2-7; 9 positions match TRBD1. CDR1 GTSNPN and CDR2 SVGIG come from the germline V gene (reference sequence). This CDR3 has 13 residues. The V and J ends lost 2 bases and 7 bases, in that order; junction bases with no gene match: 6. The chain's CDR3 is CAWSPTGGGEQYF. The CDR3 DNA is TGTGCCTGGAGTCCCACAGGGGGCGGGGAGCAGTACTTC.

The chain carries TRBV5-1 and TRBJ2-3; 10 bases are shared with TRBD1. The junction had 6 bases not matched to a gene; V was cut back by 0 bases and J by 5 bases. The CDR3 length is 16 residues. CDR1 is SGHRS and CDR2 is YFSETQ in the germline V gene. The CDR3 coding sequence is TGCGCCAGCAGCTTGGGGGACAGGGGAGTTGGAGATACGCAGTATTTT. Translating gives CASSLGDRGVGDTQYF. The full variable domain, with the rest looked up from reference TRBV5-1 and TRBJ2-3, is KAGVTQTPRYLIKTRGQQVTLSCSPISGHRSVSWYQQTPGQGLQFLFEYFSETQRNKGNFPGRFSGRQFSNSRSEMNVSTLELGDSALYLCASSLGDRGVGDTQYFGPGTRLTVL.

The chain has TRBV23-1 and TRBJ2-2, with a tentative D call TRBD1 (6 bases). TRBV23-1 is annotated as an ORF whose role is uncertain. Trimming took off 0 bases at V and 3 bases at J, with 11 bases between the two ends. This CDR3 has 16 amino acids. CDR3 in amino acids: CASSQSGTGYTGELFF. DNA of the CDR3: TGCGCCAGCAGTCAATCGGGAACAGGGTACACCGGGGAGCTGTTTTTT.

This clone was counted once. V and J are TRBV19 and TRBJ1-5; D is unclear. Per germline, CDR1 LNHDA and CDR2 SQIVND (reference sequence). The CDR3 is 15 residues long. V was trimmed by 1 base and J by 1 base, leaving 8 bases between them. The CDR3 bases are TGTGCCAGTAGTATAGGTCCAGGCAGCAATCAGCCCCAGCATTTT. It translates to CASSIGPGSNQPQHF.

This chain links TRBV7-9 with TRBJ2-3; 7 bases map to TRBD1. The CDR3 length is 14 residues. Germline values: CDR1 SEHNR, CDR2 FQNEAQ (reference sequence). Trimming took 8 bases from V and 0 from J; bases not matched to a gene: 5. CDR3 in DNA: TGTGCCAGCCAAGGGGGCTCTAGCACAGATACGCAGTATTTT. Amino acids: CASQGGSSTDTQYF. Full variable domain (outside the CDR3, taken from reference TRBV7-9 and TRBJ2-3): DTGVSQNPRHKITKRGQNVTFRCDPISEHNRLYWYRQTLGQGPEFLTYFQNEAQLEKSRLLSDRFSAERPKGSFSTLEIQRTEQGDSAMYLCASQGGSSTDTQYFGPGTRLTVL.

In DNA, the CDR3 is TGTGCCAGCAGCGTCGGGCAGGGGAAATACACCGGGGAGCTGTTTTTT. Translating gives CASSVGQGKYTGELFF. The V call is TRBV9, the J call TRBJ2-2, with a tentative D call TRBD1 (6 bases). The V gene's germline CDR1 is SGDLS and CDR2 YYNGEE. V dropped 2 bases and J dropped 3 bases, with 14 bases sitting between them. The CDR3 consists of 16 residues.

This rearrangement joins TRBV2 to TRBJ2-5; 9 bases are shared with TRBD1. V was clipped by 0 bases and J by 4 bases; unmatched bases: 6. The CDR3 consists of 16 residues. Looked up from germline, CDR1 is SNHLY and CDR2 is FYNNEI. The CDR3 DNA is TGTGCCAGCAGTGAAGCTCGAACAGGGGGCTCAGAGACCCAGTACTTC. Amino acid sequence: CASSEARTGGSETQYF.

A single count supports this clone. This chain joins TRBV12-3 or TRBV12-4 and TRBJ2-4; 8 bases align to TRBD1. The CDR3 length is 13 residues. Germline trimming cut 4 bases from V and 5 bases from J; bases unmatched to any gene: 1. CDR3 sequence (DNA): TGTGCCAGCAGTTACAGGGGGGAAAACATTCAGTACTTC. Translated: CASSYRGENIQYF.

The CDR3 nucleotides are TGTGCCAGCAGCCAAGCGAGTGCCGGGGAGCTGTTTTTT. This gives the protein CASSQASAGELFF. The rearrangement joins TRBV4-2 to TRBJ2-2, with D unclear. This CDR3 contains 13 residues. Trimming cost V 1 base and J 6 bases, with 6 bases left between them. Germline V CDR1 and CDR2: LGHNA, YNFKEQ.

This chain links TRBV25-1 with TRBJ1-2, with D hard to call. CDR1 is MGHDK, CDR2 SYGVNS, per germline. The CDR3 spans 14 residues. The V gene lost 1 base and the J gene lost 8 bases, with 14 bases spanning the gap. CDR3: CASSELARAGGYTF. The CDR3, as DNA: TGTGCCAGCAGTGAATTGGCCCGCGCGGGGGGCTACACCTTC.

This sequence joins TRBV7-3 and TRBJ1-4, with 8 bases lining up with TRBD1. In germline, CDR1 is SGHTA, CDR2 FQGTGA. The CDR3 has 20 amino acids. Trimming removed 6 bases from V and 7 bases from J; junction bases left unmatched: 25. CDR3 residues: CASRESPVRTGRFFGEKLFF. CDR3 nucleotides: TGTGCCAGCAGAGAGTCACCGGTGCGGACAGGGAGGTTTTTTGGTGAAAAACTGTTTTTT.

This rearrangement joins TRBV5-1 to TRBJ1-1; D remains unclear. The CDR3 spans 13 residues. Germline CDR1 SGHRS, CDR2 YFSETQ. Trimming pared 4 bases from V and 2 bases from J, leaving 9 bases between. The CDR3 nucleotides read TGCGCCAGCAGCCTAGATTACAACACTGAAGCTTTCTTT. Its protein product is CASSLDYNTEAFF.

The gene calls are TRBV9 and TRBJ2-7; 9 bases fit TRBD1. The germline V gene has CDR1 SGDLS and CDR2 YYNGEE. The CDR3 spans 14 residues. Trimming cost V 4 bases and J 3 bases; bases outside gene matches: 5. CDR3 sequence (DNA): TGTGCCAGCAGCAGCCGGGACAGGGTCTACGAGCAGTACTTC. Amino acids: CASSSRDRVYEQYF.